This T cell receptor (beta chain) was sequenced during a study of CXCR3-negative and CXCR3-positive naive CD8 T cells. Study-wide background: The libraries yielded around 140 million TRB reads, about 1.5 +/- 0.3 million each.

As concerns this clonotype: Antigen: not known.

5' RACE that incorporated UMI labels was used to prepare the TRB cDNA libraries. TCRdb reprocessed the 5' RACE reads and reports one entry per CDR3 protein, with no DNA. The table for this sample gives more than 7,500 distinct CDR3 sequences. The germline V gene encodes CDR1 LGHNA and CDR2 YNFKEQ. CDR3 length: 19 residues. Whole-study findings and limits: More hydrophobic TRB CDR3s occurred in CXCR3-positive than in CXCR3-negative naive cells. Within a donor, both naive subsets shared TRBV-TRBJ usage, unlike memory cells.

The source of this sequence is a human donor in good health. Some clones in this sample may be carry-over from other donors' samples. Sequencing was performed on naive CXCR3- CD8+ T cells from blood. Subset denoted: CD45RO-CCR7+CD27+CD95- naive CD8+ T cells lacking CXCR3 (TNR3-). V is TRBV4-2 and J is TRBJ2-1; with no DNA, the TCRdb D assignment of TRBD2 cannot be verified. The CDR3 sequence is CASSPKGSGRPDSYNEQFF.